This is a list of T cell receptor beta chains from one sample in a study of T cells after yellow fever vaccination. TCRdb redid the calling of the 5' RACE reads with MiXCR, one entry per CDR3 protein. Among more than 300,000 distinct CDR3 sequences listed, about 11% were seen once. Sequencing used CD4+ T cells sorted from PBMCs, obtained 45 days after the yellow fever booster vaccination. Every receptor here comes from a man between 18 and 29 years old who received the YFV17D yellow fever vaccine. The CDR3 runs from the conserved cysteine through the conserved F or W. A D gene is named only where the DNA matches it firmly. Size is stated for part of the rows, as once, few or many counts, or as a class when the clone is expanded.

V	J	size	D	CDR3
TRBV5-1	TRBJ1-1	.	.	CASSLIPGGEAFF
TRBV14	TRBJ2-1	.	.	CASSQVPVRVRNEQFF
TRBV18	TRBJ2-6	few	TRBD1	CASSPRTGTGGTGANVLTF
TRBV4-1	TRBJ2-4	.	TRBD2	CASSQGIAGGRTKNIQYF
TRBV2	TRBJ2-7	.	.	CATGREYEQYF
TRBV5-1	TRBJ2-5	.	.	CASSLVPDDETQYF
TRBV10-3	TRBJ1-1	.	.	CAISDEEGITEAFF
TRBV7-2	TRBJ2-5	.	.	CASSLHQETQYF
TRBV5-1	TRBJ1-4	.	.	CASSLVGGVNEKLFF
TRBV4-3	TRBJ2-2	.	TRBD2	CASSQDRLAGGLNTGELFF
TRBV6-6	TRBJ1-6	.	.	CASYTLRTSSYNSPLHF
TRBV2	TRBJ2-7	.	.	CASSDSDYEQYF
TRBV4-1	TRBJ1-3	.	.	CASRTTGSGNTIYF
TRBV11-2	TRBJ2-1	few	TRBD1	CASSLQSGGSQFF
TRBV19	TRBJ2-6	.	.	CASSITDWANVLTF
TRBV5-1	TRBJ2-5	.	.	CASSLSPREETQYF
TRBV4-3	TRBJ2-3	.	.	CASSPGKGGPGDTQYF
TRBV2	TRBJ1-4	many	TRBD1	CASSDGTGEKLFF
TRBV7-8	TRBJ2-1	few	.	CASSLEPYNEQFF
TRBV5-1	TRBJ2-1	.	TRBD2	CASRQSAGSSYNEQFF
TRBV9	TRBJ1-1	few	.	CASSVDGMNTEAFF
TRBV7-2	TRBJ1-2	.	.	CASSPRFDGYTF
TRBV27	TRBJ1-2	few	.	CASSATYSNYGYTF
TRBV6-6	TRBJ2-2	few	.	CASTTDGNTGELFF
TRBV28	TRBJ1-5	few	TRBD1	CASRSGQHQPQHF
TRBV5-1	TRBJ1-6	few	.	CASSPGLKHYNSPLHF
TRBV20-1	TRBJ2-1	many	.	CSAPGDAYGDEQFF
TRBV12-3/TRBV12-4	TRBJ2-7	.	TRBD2	CASSALAGGPKQYF
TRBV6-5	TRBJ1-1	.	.	CASSYGWGAEAFF
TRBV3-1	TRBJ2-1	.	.	CASSRQGGGEQFF
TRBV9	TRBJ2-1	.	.	CASSVRGGYLNEQFF
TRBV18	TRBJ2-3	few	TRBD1	CASSPGRDRVSDTQYF
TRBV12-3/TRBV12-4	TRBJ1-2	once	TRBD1	CASSLTTGAGYTF
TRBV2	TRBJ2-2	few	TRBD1	CASRTGATGELFF
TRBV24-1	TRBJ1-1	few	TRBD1	CATSAADRDIAFF
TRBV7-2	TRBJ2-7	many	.	CASSPSRKTWEQYF
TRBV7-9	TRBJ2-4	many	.	CASSSRDNNIQYF
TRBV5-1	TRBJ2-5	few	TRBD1	CASSPQGSETQYF
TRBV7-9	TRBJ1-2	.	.	CASSLGIDRPPALF
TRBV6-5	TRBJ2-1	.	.	CASSSYSSRTYNEQFF
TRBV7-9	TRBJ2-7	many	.	CASSVSYEQYF
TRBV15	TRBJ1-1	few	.	CATSRDNPGINTEAFF
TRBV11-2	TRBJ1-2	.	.	CASRRLTLGYGYTF